These T cell receptor beta chains were read from a single sample in a study of T cells expressing NK-cell markers. Reanalyzing the 5' RACE reads, TCRdb keeps one entry per CDR3 protein, without DNA. Here the sample table reports about 150,000 distinct CDR3 sequences. The sample comprised blood T cells: a sorted CD56 or NKG2C T cell subset, CD4+ or CD8+ T cells, or bulk PBMC T cells (not recorded which). These receptors originate from a woman aged 50 to 65 in good health. Each CDR3 is given with its conserved first and last residue. Each record gives: V gene, J gene, CDR3 protein.

v_gene: TRBV20-1; j_gene: TRBJ2-2; CDR3aa: CSALEGETGELFF
v_gene: TRBV6-1; j_gene: TRBJ1-2; CDR3aa: CASSDSGQSLSNYGYTF
v_gene: TRBV24-1; j_gene: TRBJ2-7; CDR3aa: CATSDSGEQYF
v_gene: TRBV20-1; j_gene: TRBJ1-4; CDR3aa: CSAIERGSNNEKLFF
v_gene: TRBV7-3; j_gene: TRBJ2-3; CDR3aa: CASSSRTDPDTQYF
v_gene: TRBV30; j_gene: TRBJ2-1; CDR3aa: CAWRPGTGGQQFF
v_gene: TRBV7-6; j_gene: TRBJ2-5; CDR3aa: CASSSWDTQETQYF
v_gene: TRBV5-1; j_gene: TRBJ2-4; CDR3aa: CASSLGQQGYIQYF
v_gene: TRBV27; j_gene: TRBJ2-5; CDR3aa: CASSTALGTSQETQYF
v_gene: TRBV6-5; j_gene: TRBJ1-1; CDR3aa: CASSRLPPDVDAFF
v_gene: TRBV12-5; j_gene: TRBJ2-1; CDR3aa: CASGLSPNNEQFF
v_gene: TRBV7-9; j_gene: TRBJ2-1; CDR3aa: CASSLPSLGLEQFF
v_gene: TRBV4-2; j_gene: TRBJ2-1; CDR3aa: CASSQDPSRGKNEQFF
v_gene: TRBV7-8; j_gene: TRBJ2-1; CDR3aa: CASSWTGVSGEQFF
v_gene: TRBV20-1; j_gene: TRBJ2-3; CDR3aa: CSAISMGGGPNLGDTQYF
v_gene: TRBV3-1; j_gene: TRBJ2-1; CDR3aa: CASSQWLARYNEQFF
v_gene: TRBV15; j_gene: TRBJ1-2; CDR3aa: CATSRDSGTVNYGYTF
v_gene: TRBV19; j_gene: TRBJ2-2; CDR3aa: CASSISALLAGNTGELFF
v_gene: TRBV7-9; j_gene: TRBJ2-1; CDR3aa: CASSFRTSGRSSPFYNEQFF
v_gene: TRBV4-1; j_gene: TRBJ1-5; CDR3aa: CASSLLNRTALQPQHF
v_gene: TRBV7-6; j_gene: TRBJ2-3; CDR3aa: CASSFNRQGSNTDTQYF
v_gene: TRBV7-9; j_gene: TRBJ1-1; CDR3aa: CASSYPGLKGDTEAFF
v_gene: TRBV27; j_gene: TRBJ2-1; CDR3aa: CASSPAKPHNEQFF
v_gene: TRBV27; j_gene: TRBJ2-1; CDR3aa: CASSPGAGGHDEQFF
v_gene: TRBV15; j_gene: TRBJ2-1; CDR3aa: CATSRGAGVSYNEQFF
v_gene: TRBV3-1; j_gene: TRBJ2-2; CDR3aa: CASSQIARGGAHTGELFF
v_gene: TRBV12-3/TRBV12-4; j_gene: TRBJ2-5; CDR3aa: CASRGEGETQYF
v_gene: TRBV6-5; j_gene: TRBJ2-7; CDR3aa: CASSYGLAEYF
v_gene: TRBV7-9; j_gene: TRBJ2-3; CDR3aa: CASSFFPGGVTTDTQYF
v_gene: TRBV5-5; j_gene: TRBJ1-6; CDR3aa: CASSVRTTGDNSPLHF
v_gene: TRBV20-1; j_gene: TRBJ1-2; CDR3aa: CSARDWDSPYGYTF
v_gene: TRBV2; j_gene: TRBJ2-4; CDR3aa: CASSELDARGNIQYF
v_gene: TRBV25-1; j_gene: TRBJ2-1; CDR3aa: CASSVGVANEQFF
v_gene: TRBV29-1; j_gene: TRBJ2-3; CDR3aa: CSVLRLAESTDTQYF
v_gene: TRBV5-1; j_gene: TRBJ2-3; CDR3aa: CASSLGLGEFSTDTQYF
v_gene: TRBV11-2; j_gene: TRBJ2-1; CDR3aa: CASSSADFYNEQFF
v_gene: TRBV7-8; j_gene: TRBJ2-7; CDR3aa: CASSLPEVYEQYF
v_gene: TRBV12-3/TRBV12-4; j_gene: TRBJ2-3; CDR3aa: CASSLVGTSGKESIPDTQYF
v_gene: TRBV5-1; j_gene: TRBJ2-2; CDR3aa: CASSFQGSSTGELFF
v_gene: TRBV12-3/TRBV12-4; j_gene: TRBJ1-2; CDR3aa: CASSHNDRNYGYTF
v_gene: TRBV28; j_gene: TRBJ1-5; CDR3aa: CASSSPQGNLNQPQHF
v_gene: TRBV15; j_gene: TRBJ2-1; CDR3aa: CATSRVFGDYDNEQFF
v_gene: TRBV30; j_gene: TRBJ2-2; CDR3aa: CAWSTGTSGNTGELFF
v_gene: TRBV13; j_gene: TRBJ2-1; CDR3aa: CASSLEGIQNVNRGDEQFF
v_gene: TRBV20-1; j_gene: TRBJ2-1; CDR3aa: CSADSRGYRHNEQFF
v_gene: TRBV27; j_gene: TRBJ1-1; CDR3aa: CASSLALNTEAFF
v_gene: TRBV5-1; j_gene: TRBJ1-1; CDR3aa: CASRSDRGGFSNTEAFF
v_gene: TRBV20-1; j_gene: TRBJ1-1; CDR3aa: CSLYLQGLNTEAFF
v_gene: TRBV27; j_gene: TRBJ2-1; CDR3aa: CASRDGTGGYNEQFF
v_gene: TRBV7-9; j_gene: TRBJ2-6; CDR3aa: CASSSPLGRGAYGANVLTF
v_gene: TRBV20-1; j_gene: TRBJ2-2; CDR3aa: CSARMLAGPFGELFF